The 31 T cell receptor beta chains below all came from one sample that was sequenced in a study of blood T cell repertoires in COVID-19. Only in-frame clones appear in the TCRdb table, and some are missing; sequencing was by immunoSEQ multiplex PCR. Seen here are some 400,000 clones, 80% to 95% observed once, and the top ten hold around 0.94%. Material for sequencing was PBMCs or T cells enriched from blood (not recorded which). The receptors derive from a woman aged 40 to 55 who had been exposed to COVID-19.

The CDR3 spells CATSDPAAGGLSYFF. CDR3 DNA: TGTGCCACCAGTGATCCCGCAGCGGGGGGGCTATCCTATTTCTTC. The genes are TRBV24-1 and TRBJ2-1; 10 nucleotides align to TRBD2. J was trimmed by 16 bases and V by 3 bases; bases with no gene match: 14. The CDR3 consists of 15 residues. The germline gives CDR1 KGHDR, CDR2 SFDVKD.

In this sample, this clone turned up once. V is TRBV5-6 and J is TRBJ1-5; weak D call: TRBD1 (5 bases). Germline CDR1 SGHDT, CDR2 YYEEEE. CDR3 size: 17 residues. Deletions cut 3 bases from V and 1 base from J, with 17 bases between. As DNA, the CDR3 is TGTGCCAGCAGCTATGGGCAGGGAAAACTAAGCAATCAGCCCCAGCATTTT. Residues: CASSYGQGKLSNQPQHF.

This clone has a single count. This chain connects TRBV2 to TRBJ2-7; D gene uncertain. V was pared by 8 bases and J by 4 bases, with 9 bases between. This CDR3 spans 11 amino acids. The germline V gene has CDR1 SNHLY and CDR2 FYNNEI. Written as DNA, the CDR3 is TGTGCCAGCGGTCAGTTATACGAGCAGTACTTC. Translation gives CASGQLYEQYF.

The CDR3 nucleotides read TGTGCCAGCAGCTTAGCAGGGACAGGGGTAATGAACACTGAAGCTTTCTTT. Translating it yields CASSLAGTGVMNTEAFF. The genes are TRBV7-8 and TRBJ1-1, with 10 positions matching TRBD1. Losses at the gene ends were 0 bases for V and 0 bases for J; bases not matched to a gene: 4. Germline V gene lookup returns CDR1 SGHVS and CDR2 FQNEAQ. This CDR3 has 17 amino acids.

This chain links TRBV28 with TRBJ1-2; TRBD1 matches 11 bases. This CDR3 is built from 16 residues. With V trimmed by 5 bases and J by 7 bases, 12 bases remained unmatched. The germline V gene has CDR1 MDHEN and CDR2 SYDVKM. In DNA form, the CDR3 reads TGTGCCAGCAGTCGGAGGTCAGGGACAGGGGGAAGTGGCTACACCTTC. As protein: CASSRRSGTGGSGYTF.

The V and J genes are TRBV19 and TRBJ1-3; no clear D. The V end lost 3 bases, the J end lost 0 bases, and 12 bases lay between the germline ends. The CDR3 consists of 16 residues. Germline CDR1 LNHDA, CDR2 SQIVND (reference sequence). The CDR3 region is CASSMGRHLSGNTIYF. CDR3 nucleotide sequence: TGTGCCAGTAGTATGGGCAGGCACCTCTCTGGAAACACCATATATTTT.

The chain carries TRBV5-4 and TRBJ2-1; 12 nucleotides line up with TRBD1. Germline CDR1 reads SGHNT; CDR2 reads YYREEE (reference sequence). CDR3 length: 16 residues. Trimming cost V 4 bases and J 9 bases; bases outside gene matches: 11. CDR3: CASSLVPGQGAIEQFF. DNA of the CDR3: TGTGCCAGCAGCCTTGTCCCGGGACAGGGGGCGATTGAGCAGTTCTTC.

J is TRBJ1-3 and V is TRBV5-1, with D unclear. Germline CDR1 is SGHRS and CDR2 is YFSETQ. The CDR3 contains 13 residues. With 0 bases removed from V and 16 bases from J, the gap between germline ends came to 17 bases. In nucleotides, the CDR3 is TGCGCCAGCAGCTTGGATGCGGGATGGGTGTTCTATTTT. It is translated as CASSLDAGWVFYF.

The sample holds one count of this clone. The chain combines TRBV28 with TRBJ2-7; TRBD1 is a possible D gene (6 bases). V lost 7 bases to trimming and J lost 4 bases, with 17 bases between them. The V gene's germline CDR1 is MDHEN and CDR2 SYDVKM. The CDR3 totals 14 residues. The CDR3 reads CASTSGDSVYEQYF. CDR3 in DNA: TGTGCCAGCACGTCAGGGGATTCAGTATACGAGCAGTACTTC.

The chain uses TRBV29-1 and TRBJ2-2; no reliable D call. Germline V gene sequence: CDR1 SQVTM, CDR2 ANQGSEA. With 6 bases removed from V and 0 bases from J, the gap between germline ends came to 14 bases. The CDR3 is 15 amino acids. DNA for the CDR3: TGCAGCGTGGAGCAGATGAATGCGAACACCGGGGAGCTGTTTTTT. Amino acids: CSVEQMNANTGELFF.

The gene calls are TRBV5-5 and TRBJ2-7, with 7 bases identical to TRBD1. Germline lookup yields CDR1 SGHKS and CDR2 YYEKEE (reference sequence). This CDR3 comprises 14 residues. V dropped 4 bases and J dropped 6; count of bases not matched to a gene: 10. The CDR3 nucleotides read TGTGCCAGCAGCATTCAGGGGGAACTGGGCGAGCAGTACTTC. The encoded protein is CASSIQGELGEQYF.

The CDR3 DNA follows: TGTGCCAGCAGCTTAGCTATGGGGGCCCAAGTAGGCTACACCTTC. Protein sequence: CASSLAMGAQVGYTF. V is TRBV7-2 and J is TRBJ1-2; a weak D match, TRBD1 (6 bases). Trimming removed 0 bases from V and 8 bases from J, with 16 bases in between. The CDR3 consists of 15 residues. The germline CDR1 and CDR2 sequences are SGHTA and FQGNSA.

The chain couples TRBV19 to TRBJ1-3, with TRBD1 matching over 7 bases. The length of the CDR3 is 14 residues. The V and J ends lost 7 bases and 4 bases, in that order; junction bases with no gene match: 7. CDR1 is LNHDA, CDR2 SQIVND, per germline (reference sequence). The CDR3 sequence: CASKQGQKGNTIYF. CDR3 nucleotides: TGTGCCAGTAAACAGGGGCAGAAAGGAAACACCATATATTTT.

The chain couples TRBV5-1 to TRBJ1-4; D is perhaps TRBD1 (6 bases). Germline assignment: CDR1 SGHRS and CDR2 YFSETQ. This CDR3 has 17 residues. Trimming took 5 bases from V and 8 from J, leaving 25 bases between them. CDR3 bases: TGCGCCAGCAGACAAGGCTACAGGGATAGGCAGAAAGAAAAACTGTTTTTT. Its protein is CASRQGYRDRQKEKLFF.

The chain combines TRBV27 with TRBJ2-7; 10 nucleotides agree with TRBD1. V gave up 3 bases and J gave up 5 bases; unmatched junction bases: 4. This CDR3 is 14 amino acids long. Germline CDR1 and CDR2: MNHEY and SMNVEV (reference sequence). In nucleotides, the CDR3 is TGTGCCAGCAGTTTGTTGGGACAGGGGAACGAGCAGTACTTC. It translates to CASSLLGQGNEQYF.

The chain has TRBV2 and TRBJ2-7; 8 bases fit TRBD1. Germline values: CDR1 SNHLY, CDR2 FYNNEI. The CDR3 totals 14 residues. V gave up 4 bases and J gave up 5 bases; unmatched junction bases: 7. The CDR3 region has the DNA TGTGCCAGCAGTGCGGACAGGGTAGGCGACGAGCAGTACTTC. This codes for CASSADRVGDEQYF.

V is TRBV19 and J is TRBJ1-5; 7 bases line up with TRBD1. Trimming cost V 8 bases and J 3 bases; bases outside gene matches: 4. Germline CDR1 LNHDA, CDR2 SQIVND (reference sequence). The CDR3 runs to 13 residues. The CDR3 DNA reads as TGTGCCAGTGGGGGACAGACCAATCAGCCCCAGCATTTT. It specifies CASGGQTNQPQHF.

This sequence joins TRBV5-8 and TRBJ2-2; TRBD1 might be the D (5 bases). This CDR3 contains 15 residues. V gave up 3 bases and J gave up 0 bases, with 9 bases separating them. CDR1 SGHTS and CDR2 YDEGEE come from the germline V gene. The CDR3 DNA is TGTGCCAGCAGCTCAGGGTCCACGAACACCGGGGAGCTGTTTTTT. Protein sequence: CASSSGSTNTGELFF.

The chain is built from TRBV5-1 and TRBJ2-7; D is unresolved. With 2 bases removed from V and 0 bases from J, the gap between germline ends came to 9 bases. This CDR3 spans 14 amino acids. Germline CDR1 reads SGHRS; CDR2 reads YFSETQ. CDR3 nucleotide sequence: TGCGCCAGCAGCTTAATTGGAGTCTCCTACGAGCAGTACTTC. Protein product: CASSLIGVSYEQYF. The variable domain in full, completed from reference TRBV5-1 and TRBJ2-7, reads KAGVTQTPRYLIKTRGQQVTLSCSPISGHRSVSWYQQTPGQGLQFLFEYFSETQRNKGNFPGRFSGRQFSNSRSEMNVSTLELGDSALYLCASSLIGVSYEQYFGPGTRLTVT.

The chain joins TRBV18 to TRBJ2-1; 11 bases fit TRBD2. CDR3 length equals 15 residues. Germline V CDR1 and CDR2: KGHSH, LQKENI. V lost 6 bases and J lost 9; bases outside the gene matches: 10. In DNA form, the CDR3 reads TGTGCCAGCTCTCCTACTAGCGGGAGAGGGAGTGAGCAGTTCTTC. Protein: CASSPTSGRGSEQFF.

This sequence joins TRBV6-5 and TRBJ1-4; 7 bases are a match to TRBD1. This CDR3 contains 15 residues. Germline V CDR1 and CDR2: MNHEY, SVGAGI. The J segment lost 4 bases and the V segment lost 6 bases, leaving 8 bases of the junction unmatched. Written as DNA, the CDR3 is TGTGCCAGCAGCACGGGACAGCCAAATAATGAAAAACTGTTTTTT. The encoded protein is CASSTGQPNNEKLFF.

V is TRBV5-4 and J is TRBJ2-7, with 8 nucleotides matching TRBD1. The V gene's germline CDR1 is SGHNT and CDR2 YYREEE (reference sequence). The CDR3 runs 15 residues. Unmatched junction bases numbered 8, after V lost 3 bases and J lost 3 bases. CDR3 bases: TGTGCCAGCAGCTATATTGGGGACAGGCGCTACGAGCAGTACTTC. Its protein product is CASSYIGDRRYEQYF.

V gene TRBV30 combines with J gene TRBJ2-3; D might be TRBD1 (6 bases). The germline V and J ends were trimmed by 1 base and 0 bases, with 11 bases remaining between them. Germline V gives CDR1 GTSNPN, CDR2 SVGIG (reference sequence). The CDR3 has 15 residues. CDR3 sequence: CAWSEDRTSTDTQYF. The CDR3 DNA reads TGTGCCTGGAGTGAGGACAGAACTAGCACAGATACGCAGTATTTT. Complete variable domain (other parts from reference TRBV30 and TRBJ2-3): SQTIHQWPATLVQPVGSPLSLECTVEGTSNPNLYWYRQAAGRGLQLLFYSVGIGQISSEVPQNLSASRPQDRQFILSSKKLLLSDSGFYLCAWSEDRTSTDTQYFGPGTRLTVL.

Comments on this clone: A read error may account for a junction end that differs from germline. The V and J genes are TRBV5-1 and TRBJ2-4; 9 bases agree with TRBD1. Germline V gene sequence: CDR1 SGHRS, CDR2 YFSETQ. This CDR3 comprises 14 residues. The CDR3, as DNA: TGCGCCAGCAGCCTCCGGACAGGGGTGGACGGGAGAAATTTC. Its translation: CASSLRTGVDGRNF.

J is TRBJ2-3 and V is TRBV30; TRBD2 is a possible D gene (5 bases). Germline V gene data show CDR1 as GTSNPN and CDR2 as SVGIG (reference sequence). The CDR3 runs to 13 residues. Trimming pared 8 bases from V and 2 bases from J, leaving 14 bases between. The CDR3 region has the DNA TGTGCCATGGAGGCGAGAATCACAGATACGCAGTATTTT. It is translated as CAMEARITDTQYF.

The V gene is TRBV2, the J gene TRBJ2-3; no clear D. Trimming pared 2 bases from V and 1 base from J, leaving 7 bases between. The CDR3 is 14 amino acids. Germline CDR1 SNHLY, CDR2 FYNNEI. The CDR3 protein is CASSERVGTDTQYF. CDR3 coding DNA: TGTGCCAGCAGTGAAAGAGTCGGCACAGATACGCAGTATTTT.

CDR3 protein: CASSEKGARYNEQFF. CDR3 DNA: TGCGCCAGCAGTGAGAAGGGGGCCAGGTACAATGAGCAGTTCTTC. The chain couples TRBV10-1 to TRBJ2-1; TRBD1 agrees at 7 bases. Germline CDR1 reads WNHNN; CDR2 reads SYGVQD (reference sequence). J was trimmed by 4 bases and V by 2 bases; bases with no gene match: 5. The length of the CDR3 is 15 residues.

This chain links TRBV7-6 with TRBJ2-7; D is perhaps TRBD1 (6 bases). The CDR3 is 17 residues long. The germline V gene has CDR1 SGHVS and CDR2 FNYEAQ. The ends were cut back, 5 bases at V and 0 bases at J, with 20 bases in the middle. This CDR3 reads CASSPYQGRGSSYEQYF. The CDR3 DNA reads as TGTGCCAGCAGCCCATATCAGGGGCGTGGGAGCTCCTACGAGCAGTACTTC.

This chain links TRBV18 with TRBJ1-1; the D is unclear. Germline V gives CDR1 KGHSH, CDR2 LQKENI. This CDR3 has 15 residues. V lost 3 bases and J lost 1, with 12 bases in between. CDR3 sequence (DNA): TGTGCCAGCTCACCTGACTTCGCTCAGAACACTGAAGCTTTCTTT. Amino acids: CASSPDFAQNTEAFF.

The chain recombines TRBV7-8 with TRBJ1-5; D gene unclear. From germline, CDR1 is SGHVS and CDR2 FQNEAQ. The CDR3 totals 13 residues. V dropped 5 bases and J dropped 2 bases, with 7 bases sitting between them. The CDR3 region has the DNA TGTGCCAGCAGCCCCCGGGGCAATCAGCCCCAGCATTTT. This translates into CASSPRGNQPQHF.

The V and J genes are TRBV2 and TRBJ1-5; 7 positions agree with TRBD1. The length of the CDR3 is 14 residues. With V trimmed by 6 bases and J by 3 bases, 5 bases remained unmatched. Germline V gene lookup returns CDR1 SNHLY and CDR2 FYNNEI. CDR3 DNA: TGTGCCAGCAGGTACAGGGGCCTCAATCAGCCCCAGCATTTT. Protein: CASRYRGLNQPQHF.